This entry features one T cell receptor beta chain sequence. In the original processing: By means of reference gene primer amplification, nucleated cell counts were estimated. Assay: immunoSEQ multiplex PCR; the TCRdb copy retains only in-frame clones and omits some. That table supplies the V and J calls and clone size; D and trimming were determined from the DNA. The sample includes over 110,000 clones, roughly three quarters of them seen just once. The data stem from a study of blood T cell repertoires in COVID-19. The wider study: Collection of acute and convalescent COVID-19 samples took place in the United States, Italy and Spain. PBMCs, B-cell-depleted T cells, or T cells were the source of the cDNA or gDNA that made up the material.

The sample comprised peripheral blood. This sequence was found in a woman aged 55-69 years with acute or convalescent COVID-19.

CDR3 DNA sequence: TGCGCCAGCAGCTTGGGCGGGACGGATTCTAAGTTGTACGAGCAGTACTTC. Amino acids: CASSLGGTDSKLYEQYF. The chain combines TRBV5-1 with TRBJ2-7, with D perhaps matching TRBD2 (6 bases). The germline V and J ends were trimmed by 0 bases and 4 bases, with 20 bases remaining between them. The V gene's germline CDR1 is SGHRS and CDR2 YFSETQ. This CDR3 is 17 amino acids long.